There are many counts of the clone carrying this TCR beta chain. Its antigen is not known. CDR3 length: 12 residues. Between the trimmed V and J ends, which lost 5 bases and 6 bases, there was a span of 10 bases. Looked up from germline, CDR1 is SEHNR and CDR2 is FQNEAQ (reference sequence). The data belong to a study of cytotoxic CD8 clonotypes in ibrutinib-treated CLL. Background on the study: The study included eleven to twelve relapsed/refractory and more than 14 treatment-naive patients; 17 to 18 had IGHV unmutated disease. On average, each sample had a few hundred thousand productive templates and tens of thousands of productive rearrangements. Study findings and constraints: Once treatment began, public clonotypes, which were uncommon, contracted or stayed stable. Baseline clonality exceeded age-matched healthy donors and tracked circulating CD8+ T-cell counts.

Using immunoSEQ multiplex PCR, the repertoire was profiled, and TCRdb retains in-frame clones only, with some absent. The data contain more than 60,000 clones, roughly 80% of them singletons. V gene TRBV7-9 combines with J gene TRBJ1-1; D gene unclear. The receptor's source is a human donor with chronic lymphocytic leukemia. The sample in question was PBMCs, obtained after 24 months of ibrutinib treatment. CDR3 DNA sequence: TGTGCCAGCAGCACCCAGGAATCTGAAGCTTTCTTT. Its protein product is CASSTQESEAFF.